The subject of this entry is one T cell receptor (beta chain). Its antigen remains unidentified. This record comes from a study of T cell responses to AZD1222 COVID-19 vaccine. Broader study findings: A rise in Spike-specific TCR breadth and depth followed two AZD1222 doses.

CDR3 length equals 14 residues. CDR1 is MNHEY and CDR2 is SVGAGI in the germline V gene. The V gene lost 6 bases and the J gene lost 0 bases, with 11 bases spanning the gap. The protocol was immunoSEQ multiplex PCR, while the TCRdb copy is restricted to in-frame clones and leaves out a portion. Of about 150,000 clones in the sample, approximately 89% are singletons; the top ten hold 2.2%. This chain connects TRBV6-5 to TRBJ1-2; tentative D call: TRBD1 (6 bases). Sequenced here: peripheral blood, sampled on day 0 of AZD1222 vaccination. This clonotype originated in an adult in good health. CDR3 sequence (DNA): TGTGCCAGCAGCCGGGACACCACTAACTATGGCTACACCTTC. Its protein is CASSRDTTNYGYTF.